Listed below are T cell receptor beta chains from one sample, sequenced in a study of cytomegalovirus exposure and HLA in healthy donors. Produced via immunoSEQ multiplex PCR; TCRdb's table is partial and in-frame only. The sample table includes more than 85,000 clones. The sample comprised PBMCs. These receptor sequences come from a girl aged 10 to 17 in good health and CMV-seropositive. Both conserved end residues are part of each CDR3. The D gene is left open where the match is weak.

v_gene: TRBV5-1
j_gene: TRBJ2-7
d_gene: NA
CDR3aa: CASSLSYGILPYEQYF
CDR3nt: TGCGCCAGCAGCTTGTCTTACGGGATACTACCCTACGAGCAGTACTTC

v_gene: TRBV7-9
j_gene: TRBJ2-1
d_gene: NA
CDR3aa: CASSPGQGEQFF
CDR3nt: TGTGCCAGCAGCCCCGGCCAGGGTGAGCAGTTCTTC

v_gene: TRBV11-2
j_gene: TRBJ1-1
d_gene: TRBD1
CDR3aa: CASSSDRGTEAFF
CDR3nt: TGTGCCAGCAGCTCCGACAGGGGCACTGAAGCTTTCTTT

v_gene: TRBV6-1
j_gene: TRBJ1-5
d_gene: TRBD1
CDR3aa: CASTDGTVDVQPQHF
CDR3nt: TGTGCCAGCACCGATGGGACAGTCGACGTTCAGCCCCAGCATTTT

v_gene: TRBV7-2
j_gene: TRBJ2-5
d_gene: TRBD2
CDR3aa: CASSPSYSGGAPETQYF
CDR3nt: TGTGCCAGCAGCCCGTCCTATAGCGGGGGGGCCCCAGAGACCCAGTACTTC

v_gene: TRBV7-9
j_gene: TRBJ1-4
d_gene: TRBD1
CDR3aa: CASIQQGNEKLFF
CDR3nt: TGTGCCAGCATACAACAGGGGAATGAAAAACTGTTTTTT

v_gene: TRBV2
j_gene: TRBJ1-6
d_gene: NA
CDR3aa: CASSVLSSYNSPLHF
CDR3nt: TGTGCCAGCAGTGTTTTGAGCTCCTATAATTCACCCCTCCACTTT

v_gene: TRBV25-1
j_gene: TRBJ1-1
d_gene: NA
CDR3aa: CASSEYSGGTEDFF
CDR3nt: TGTGCCAGCAGTGAATACTCCGGGGGAACTGAAGATTTCTTT

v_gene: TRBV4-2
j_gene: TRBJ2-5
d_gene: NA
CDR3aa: CASSQGSSRDGGLETQYF
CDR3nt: TGTGCCAGCAGCCAAGGGTCTTCGCGGGACGGGGGGCTGGAGACCCAGTACTTC

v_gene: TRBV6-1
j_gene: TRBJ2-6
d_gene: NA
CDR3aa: CASSESSSGANVLTF
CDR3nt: TGTGCCAGCAGTGAATCGAGCTCTGGGGCCAACGTCCTGACTTTC

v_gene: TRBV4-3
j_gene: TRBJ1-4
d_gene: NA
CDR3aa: CASRPRVSGDANEKLFF
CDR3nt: TGCGCCAGCAGGCCAAGAGTCTCAGGGGACGCCAATGAAAAACTGTTTTTT

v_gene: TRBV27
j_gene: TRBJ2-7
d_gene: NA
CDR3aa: CASSFGTSSYEQYF
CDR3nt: TGTGCCAGCAGTTTCGGGACTTCCTCCTACGAGCAGTACTTC

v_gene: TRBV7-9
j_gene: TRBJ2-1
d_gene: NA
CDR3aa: CASSPATSNHEQFF
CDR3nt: TGTGCCAGCAGCCCCGCGACTAGTAACCATGAGCAGTTCTTC

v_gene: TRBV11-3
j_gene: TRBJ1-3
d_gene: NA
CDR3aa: CASSLESGVSNTIYF
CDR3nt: TGTGCCAGCAGCTTGGAATCAGGGGTCTCAAACACCATATATTTT

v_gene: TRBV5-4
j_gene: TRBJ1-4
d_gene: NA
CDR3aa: CASSLEMDEKLFF
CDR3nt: TGTGCCAGCAGCTTAGAGATGGATGAAAAACTGTTTTTT

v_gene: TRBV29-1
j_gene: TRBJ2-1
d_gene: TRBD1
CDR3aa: CSDRRRDRVFHSYNEQFF
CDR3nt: TGCAGCGACCGCCGCCGGGACAGGGTTTTCCACTCCTACAATGAGCAGTTCTTC

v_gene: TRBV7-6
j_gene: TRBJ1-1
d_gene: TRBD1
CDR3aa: CASSPETGSNTEAFF
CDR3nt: TGTGCCAGCAGCCCCGAGACAGGGTCGAACACTGAAGCTTTCTTT

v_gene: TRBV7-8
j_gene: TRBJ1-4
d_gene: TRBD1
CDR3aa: CASSGDRAEKLFF
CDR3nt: TGTGCCAGCAGCGGAGACAGGGCTGAAAAACTGTTTTTT

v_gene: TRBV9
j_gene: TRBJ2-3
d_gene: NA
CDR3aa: CASSEGAPGDTQYF
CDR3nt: TGTGCCAGCAGTGAAGGGGCCCCAGGAGATACGCAGTATTTT

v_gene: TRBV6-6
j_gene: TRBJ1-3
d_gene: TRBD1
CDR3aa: CASTLTGVSGNTIYF
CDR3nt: TGTGCCAGCACCCTGACAGGGGTCTCTGGAAACACCATATATTTT

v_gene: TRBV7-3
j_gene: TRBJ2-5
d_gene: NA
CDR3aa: CASSPGGGQGDMGTQYF
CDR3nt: TGTGCCAGCAGCCCGGGAGGGGGACAGGGTGATATGGGGACCCAGTACTTC

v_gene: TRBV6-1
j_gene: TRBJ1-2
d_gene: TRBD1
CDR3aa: CASSHRGYGYTF
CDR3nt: TGTGCCAGCAGCCACAGGGGCTATGGCTACACCTTC

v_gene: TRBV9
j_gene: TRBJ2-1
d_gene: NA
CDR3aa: CASSAYIAYNEQFF
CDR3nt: TGTGCCAGCAGCGCATACATCGCCTACAATGAGCAGTTCTTC

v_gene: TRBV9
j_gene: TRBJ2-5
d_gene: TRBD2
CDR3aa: CASSGAGGQETQYF
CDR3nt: TGTGCCAGCAGCGGGGCGGGGGGCCAGGAGACCCAGTACTTC

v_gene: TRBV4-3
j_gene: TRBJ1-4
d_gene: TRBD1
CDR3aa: CASSHPGQGNEKLFF
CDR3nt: TGCGCCAGCAGCCACCCGGGACAGGGGAACGAAAAACTGTTTTTT

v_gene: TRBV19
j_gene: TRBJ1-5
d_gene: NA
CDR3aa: CASSSGGPHSNQPQHF
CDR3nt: TGTGCCAGTAGTTCCGGGGGGCCCCACTCCAATCAGCCCCAGCATTTT

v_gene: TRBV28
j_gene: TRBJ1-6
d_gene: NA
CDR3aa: CASGALWTSGADSPLHF
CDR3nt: TGTGCCAGCGGTGCCCTTTGGACAAGTGGCGCGGATTCACCCCTCCACTTT

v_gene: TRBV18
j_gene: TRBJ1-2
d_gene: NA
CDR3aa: CASSPPADRYGYTF
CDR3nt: TGTGCCAGCTCACCACCGGCAGATCGCTATGGCTACACCTTC

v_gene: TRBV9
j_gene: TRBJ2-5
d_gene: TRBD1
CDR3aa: CASSAGPDREETQYF
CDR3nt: TGTGCCAGCAGCGCCGGACCGGACAGGGAAGAGACCCAGTACTTC

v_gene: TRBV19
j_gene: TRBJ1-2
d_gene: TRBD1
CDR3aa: CASSIGGQGAHGYTF
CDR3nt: TGTGCCTCTAGTATTGGGGGACAGGGGGCACATGGCTACACCTTC

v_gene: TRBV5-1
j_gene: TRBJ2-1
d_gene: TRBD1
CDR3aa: CASSSGQEYNEQFF
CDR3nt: TGCGCCAGCAGCTCGGGACAGGAGTACAATGAGCAGTTCTTC

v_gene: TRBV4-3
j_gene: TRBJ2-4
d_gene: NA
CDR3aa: CASSQALGVAKNIQYF
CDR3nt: TGCGCCAGCAGCCAAGCGTTGGGAGTAGCCAAAAACATTCAGTACTTC

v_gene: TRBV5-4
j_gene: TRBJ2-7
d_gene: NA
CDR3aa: CASSRTSSYEQYF
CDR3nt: TGTGCCAGCAGCAGAACTAGCTCCTACGAGCAGTACTTC

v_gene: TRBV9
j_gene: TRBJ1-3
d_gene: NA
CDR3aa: CASTSGVQVENTIYF
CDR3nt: TGTGCCAGCACCAGCGGCGTCCAGGTTGAAAACACCATATATTTT

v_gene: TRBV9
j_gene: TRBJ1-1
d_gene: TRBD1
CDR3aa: CASSATTGGGTEAFF
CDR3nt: TGTGCCAGCAGCGCCACGACAGGGGGGGGCACTGAAGCTTTCTTT

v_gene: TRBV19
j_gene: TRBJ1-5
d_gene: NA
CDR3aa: CASSIESGTWVYSNQPQHF
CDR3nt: TGTGCCAGTAGTATAGAATCCGGGACATGGGTTTATAGCAATCAGCCCCAGCATTTT

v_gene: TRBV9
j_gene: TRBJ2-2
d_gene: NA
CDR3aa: CASRTTGYTGELFF
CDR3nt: TGTGCCAGCAGAACGACAGGTTACACCGGGGAGCTGTTTTTT

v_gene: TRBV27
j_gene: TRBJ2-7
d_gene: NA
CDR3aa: CASSHDVGGVYEQYF
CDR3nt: TGTGCCAGCAGCCACGACGTCGGCGGCGTATACGAGCAGTACTTC

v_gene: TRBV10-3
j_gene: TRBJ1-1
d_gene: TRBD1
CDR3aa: CAIRRTGENTEAFF
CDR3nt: TGTGCCATCAGACGGACAGGGGAGAACACTGAAGCTTTCTTT

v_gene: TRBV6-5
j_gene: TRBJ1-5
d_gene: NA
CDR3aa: CASSTSGGNQPQHF
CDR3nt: TGTGCCAGCAGTACCTCGGGGGGCAATCAGCCCCAGCATTTT